Shown below are 23 T cell receptor beta chains from a single sample sequenced in a study of cytomegalovirus exposure and HLA in healthy donors (dated 2017 in TCRdb). The library was obtained by the immunoSEQ multiplex PCR assay. A mixture of 60 forward primers for TCR Vbeta segments and 13 reverse primers for TCR Jbeta segments was used in the multiplex PCR. Held by TCRdb, this immuneACCESS table contains in-frame sequences only and omits some clones. Under half of the omission traces to an unresolved V gene where checked; the cause of the rest is unknown. In this sample the table shows under 200,000 clones, about 77% of which occur a single time. Approximately 6% of the sample goes to the ten largest clones. Sequencing input: PBMCs. Receptor source: a woman in her 30s in good health and CMV-seropositive.

The rearrangement joins TRBV4-2 to TRBJ2-5, with D uncertain. Trimming cost V 0 bases and J 5 bases, with 7 bases left between them. Germline V gene sequence: CDR1 LGHNA, CDR2 YNFKEQ. This CDR3 has 13 amino acids. The CDR3 coding sequence is TGTGCCAGCAGCCAAGATGAACGGGAGACCCAGTACTTC. This sequence encodes CASSQDERETQYF.

The chain couples TRBV19 to TRBJ1-1, with 8 nucleotides matching TRBD1. Germline V gene data show CDR1 as LNHDA and CDR2 as SQIVND (reference sequence). CDR3 size: 15 residues. The ends lost 3 bases at V and 2 bases at J; junction bases unmatched: 5. This chain's CDR3 is CASSINAGGNTEAFF. CDR3 nucleotide sequence: TGTGCCAGTAGTATCAACGCAGGGGGCAACACTGAAGCTTTCTTT.

This clone was seen more than once but under ten times. The rearrangement joins TRBV18 to TRBJ1-2; D possibly corresponds to TRBD1 (5 bases). The V gene lost 3 bases and the J gene lost 8 bases, with 10 bases spanning the gap. CDR1 is KGHSH and CDR2 is LQKENI in the germline V gene. This CDR3 has 12 amino acids. The CDR3 nucleotides read TGTGCCAGCTCACCGGAGCAGGGAGGCTACACCTTC. Translating it yields CASSPEQGGYTF. The complete variable domain, with remaining parts taken from reference TRBV18 and TRBJ1-2, reads NAGVMQNPRHLVRRRGQEARLRCSPMKGHSHVYWYRQLPEEGLKFMVYLQKENIIDESGMPKERFSAEFPKEGPSILRIQQVVRGDSAAYFCASSPEQGGYTFGSGTRLTVV.

The chain has TRBV4-1 and TRBJ2-7; 9 bases agree with TRBD2. J lost 3 bases, V lost 8 bases, and 8 bases had no gene match. Germline-derived CDR1 and CDR2 are MGHRA and YSYEKL. This CDR3 contains 14 residues. The CDR3, as DNA: TGCGCCAGCGCCTTGCTAGCGGGAAACTACGAGCAGTACTTC. Its translation: CASALLAGNYEQYF.

This rearrangement joins TRBV28 to TRBJ1-5; D not certain. CDR3 length equals 19 residues. In germline, CDR1 is MDHEN, CDR2 SYDVKM. V was trimmed by 7 bases and J by 0 bases, leaving 25 bases between them. Here the CDR3 DNA reads TGTGCCAGCACCGCCTTGATCCTCCTCGGAGTATATAGCAATCAGCCCCAGCATTTT. Amino acid sequence: CASTALILLGVYSNQPQHF.

The chain uses TRBV19 and TRBJ2-2; D call uncertain. CDR3 length: 13 residues. Trimming left V 3 bases short and J 4 bases short, with 6 bases between. Germline values: CDR1 LNHDA, CDR2 SQIVND (reference sequence). Here the CDR3 DNA reads TGTGCCAGTAGTATCCCCGGCACCGGGGAGCTGTTTTTT. This encodes CASSIPGTGELFF.

The table lists this clone with a few counts. The rearrangement links TRBV6-5 to TRBJ2-3, with a weak D call TRBD1 (6 bases). This CDR3 is built from 16 residues. Trimming took 4 bases from V and 2 from J, leaving 16 bases between them. Germline CDR1 reads MNHEY; CDR2 reads SVGAGI. The CDR3: CASSLDRTEATDTQYF. In DNA, the CDR3 is TGTGCCAGCAGTTTAGACAGGACGGAGGCCACAGATACGCAGTATTTT.

V gene TRBV7-2 combines with J gene TRBJ2-1, with TRBD2 matching over 7 bases. CDR1 and CDR2 from the germline V gene are SGHTA and FQGNSA. The CDR3 totals 15 residues. J was trimmed by 3 bases and V by 2 bases; bases with no gene match: 4. CDR3 bases: TGTGCCAGCAGCTTATCCAGCGGGGTCTACAATGAGCAGTTCTTC. It is translated as CASSLSSGVYNEQFF.

V gene TRBV5-4 combines with J gene TRBJ1-3; TRBD1 matches 10 bases. The CDR3 is made up of 16 amino acids. The ends lost 4 bases at V and 7 bases at J; junction bases unmatched: 11. Germline V gives CDR1 SGHNT, CDR2 YYREEE (reference sequence). In DNA form, the CDR3 reads TGTGCCAGCAGCCAGGGACAGGGGAAAGTCGTGAACACCATATATTTT. It yields the protein CASSQGQGKVVNTIYF.

This clone was seen only a few times. This chain links TRBV19 with TRBJ2-7; TRBD2 matches at 7 bases. V trimming: 2 bases; J trimming: 2 bases; junction bases outside the gene matches: 6. Germline V lookup: CDR1 LNHDA, CDR2 SQIVND (reference sequence). The CDR3 is 15 residues long. The CDR3 DNA sequence: TGTGCCAGTAGTATAACCGCGGGAGCGCCCTACGAGCAGTACTTC. This encodes CASSITAGAPYEQYF. Combining the CDR3 with reference TRBV19 and TRBJ2-7 gives the whole variable domain DGGITQSPKYLFRKEGQNVTLSCEQNLNHDAMYWYRQDPGQGLRLIYYSQIVNDFQKGDIAEGYSVSREKKESFPLTVTSAQKNPTAFYLCASSITAGAPYEQYFGPGTRLTVT.

This chain joins TRBV4-1 and TRBJ1-5; D is unresolved. The V end was cut by 3 bases, the J end by 6 bases, with 12 bases between. CDR3 size: 14 residues. Germline lookup yields CDR1 MGHRA and CDR2 YSYEKL. CDR3 DNA: TGCGCCAGCAGCCAGATAGGTGAGGGTCAGCCCCAGCATTTT. The encoded protein is CASSQIGEGQPQHF.

This clone was recorded a few times. The chain uses TRBV5-4 and TRBJ2-5; D may be TRBD2 (6 bases). This CDR3 contains 14 residues. The ends were cut back, 4 bases at V and 4 bases at J, with 14 bases in the middle. Germline V gene lookup returns CDR1 SGHNT and CDR2 YYREEE (reference sequence). CDR3 sequence: CASSRGGDLETQYF. CDR3 DNA: TGTGCCAGCAGCCGAGGCGGGGATTTAGAGACCCAGTACTTC.

The chain carries TRBV6-6 and TRBJ2-7, with D possibly TRBD1 on 6 matching bases. Trimming shortened V by 5 bases and J by 2 bases, and 19 bases separated the two germline ends. The CDR3 runs to 16 residues. The germline gives CDR1 MNHNY, CDR2 SVGAGI (reference sequence). CDR3 sequence reads: CASSLHTGPTPYEQYF. The CDR3 DNA reads TGTGCCAGCAGTCTCCACACAGGGCCTACTCCCTACGAGCAGTACTTC.

The chain joins TRBV6-5 to TRBJ1-1, with TRBD1 identical over 7 bases. Unmatched junction bases numbered 7, after V lost 5 bases and J lost 4 bases. Germline values: CDR1 MNHEY, CDR2 SVGAGI. The CDR3 length is 14 residues. As DNA, the CDR3 is TGTGCCAGCAGTAGAACAGGGGTCCGCACTGAAGCTTTCTTT. This translates into CASSRTGVRTEAFF.

In this sample, this clone turned up many times. This chain uses TRBV28 with TRBJ1-5; D possibly corresponds to TRBD1 (6 bases). Trimming pared 5 bases from V and 7 bases from J, leaving 18 bases between. The CDR3 is 15 residues long. Germline values: CDR1 MDHEN, CDR2 SYDVKM. This chain's CDR3 is CASSLEGELKQPQHF. For the CDR3, the DNA is TGTGCCAGCAGTCTAGAGGGGGAATTAAAGCAGCCCCAGCATTTT.

This clone was observed a single time. The chain joins TRBV18 to TRBJ2-3, with 10 bases fitting TRBD2. Looked up from germline, CDR1 is KGHSH and CDR2 is LQKENI. The CDR3 loop spans 20 amino acids. With 0 bases clipped from V and 3 bases from J, the junction kept 15 bases outside the gene matches. CDR3 loop: CASSPPRLAGVGVGTDTQYF. CDR3 coding DNA: TGTGCCAGCTCACCACCGCGCCTAGCGGGAGTGGGGGTGGGTACAGATACGCAGTATTTT.

The rearrangement links TRBV2 to TRBJ2-5, with 7 nucleotides matching TRBD2. CDR3 length: 14 residues. CDR1 is SNHLY, CDR2 FYNNEI, per germline. J lost 3 bases, V lost 5 bases, and 6 bases had no gene match. CDR3 sequence: CASSPLAEKETQYF. CDR3 DNA sequence: TGTGCCAGCAGTCCCCTAGCGGAGAAAGAGACCCAGTACTTC.

Here the CDR3 DNA reads TGTGCCACCTCCCGGGGAACTAGCGGAAACAATGAGCAGTTCTTC. Translated: CATSRGTSGNNEQFF. This chain connects TRBV10-3 to TRBJ2-1; TRBD2 matches at 8 bases. Germline-derived CDR1 and CDR2 are ENHRY and SYGVKD. The CDR3 has 15 residues. With V trimmed by 10 bases and J by 5 bases, 13 bases remained unmatched.

This rearrangement joins TRBV19 to TRBJ2-1, with 10 bases that match TRBD2. J gave up 8 bases and V 6 bases, and 13 bases lay outside the gene matches. This CDR3 comprises 16 residues. Germline assignment: CDR1 LNHDA and CDR2 SQIVND (reference sequence). The CDR3 region is CASSERGGASLDEQFF. The CDR3 coding sequence is TGTGCCAGTAGCGAGCGGGGGGGGGCCAGTTTGGATGAGCAGTTCTTC.

The V and J genes are TRBV11-3 and TRBJ2-6, with TRBD2 identical over 9 bases. In germline, CDR1 is SGHNT, CDR2 YENEEA. V shed 3 bases, J shed 2 bases, and the junction held 8 bases outside the gene matches. This CDR3 comprises 18 residues. The CDR3 coding sequence is TGTGCCAGCAGCTTCGCGGGGGGGGACGTAACTGGGGCCAACGTCCTGACTTTC. Amino acids: CASSFAGGDVTGANVLTF.

The table lists this clone with a count of one. This chain uses TRBV29-1 with TRBJ2-5, with D perhaps matching TRBD1 (6 bases). V lost 0 bases to trimming and J lost 5 bases, with 16 bases between them. This CDR3 region has 15 residues. CDR1 is SQVTM, CDR2 ANQGSEA, per germline. This CDR3 is CSVEDRFGDIETQYF. CDR3 in DNA: TGCAGCGTTGAAGATCGATTCGGGGACATTGAGACCCAGTACTTC.

The chain links TRBV5-6 to TRBJ2-7, with a weak D call TRBD1 (6 bases). Germline assignment: CDR1 SGHDT and CDR2 YYEEEE. This CDR3 has 13 residues. Between the trimmed V and J ends, which lost 4 bases and 6 bases, there was a span of 14 bases. CDR3 loop: CASSDRLVGEQYF. The CDR3 coding sequence is TGTGCCAGCAGCGACAGGTTAGTCGGCGAGCAGTACTTC.

V usage is TRBV27 and J usage is TRBJ1-2; TRBD1 aligns across 8 bases. Germline loops: CDR1 MNHEY, CDR2 SMNVEV (reference sequence). With V trimmed by 6 bases and J by 4 bases, 10 bases remained unmatched. This CDR3 spans 15 amino acids. The CDR3 protein is CASSLSRTGTYGYTF. CDR3 in DNA: TGTGCCAGCAGCCTCTCAAGGACAGGGACCTATGGCTACACCTTC.